What follows are 29 T cell receptor beta chains derived from one specimen sequenced in a study of cytomegalovirus exposure and HLA in healthy donors. Vbeta (60) and Jbeta (13) primers were used in the PCR. TCRdb keeps only in-frame clones here, not all; method: immunoSEQ multiplex PCR. The sample has 100,000 or so clones, roughly four fifths seen once. The sequencing input was PBMCs. The receptors shown here come from a man younger than 40 in good health and CMV-seropositive.

The gene calls are TRBV28 and TRBJ1-6; D is perhaps TRBD1 (5 bases). The CDR3 is made up of 14 amino acids. V was trimmed by 4 bases and J by 10 bases, leaving 14 bases between them. In germline, CDR1 is MDHEN, CDR2 SYDVKM. The CDR3 DNA follows: TGTGCCAGCAGTTACGCCAGGGAGGTCTCACCCCTCCACTTT. Amino acid sequence: CASSYAREVSPLHF.

This sequence joins TRBV9 and TRBJ2-2, with 8 bases aligning to TRBD2. Germline V lookup: CDR1 SGDLS, CDR2 YYNGEE. Unmatched junction bases numbered 8, after V lost 4 bases and J lost 3 bases. The CDR3 is 16 amino acids. The CDR3 DNA reads as TGTGCCAGCAGCACTCAAAGCGGGAGTGACACCGGGGAGCTGTTTTTT. This sequence encodes CASSTQSGSDTGELFF.

The chain couples TRBV30 to TRBJ1-1; D might be TRBD1 (5 bases). This CDR3 contains 13 residues. The V and J ends lost 0 bases and 4 bases respectively, with 9 bases between them. Germline V lookup: CDR1 GTSNPN, CDR2 SVGIG (reference sequence). The CDR3 reads CAWSVVGGTEAFF. The CDR3 bases are TGTGCCTGGAGTGTGGTGGGGGGCACTGAAGCTTTCTTT.

The V and J genes are TRBV29-1 and TRBJ2-5, with 7 bases fitting TRBD1. The DNA end lines up better with TRBJ2-7; the J call may be wrong. There are 13 residues in the CDR3. The V gene's germline CDR1 is SQVTM and CDR2 ANQGSEA. The CDR3 DNA is TGCAGCGTTGCCACAGGGGTTGCCTACGAGCAGTACTTC. Translation: CSVATGVAYEQYF.

This sequence joins TRBV25-1 and TRBJ2-7; 9 nucleotides match TRBD1. The CDR3 spans 12 residues. CDR1 is MGHDK, CDR2 SYGVNS, per germline. V trimming: 7 bases; J trimming: 6 bases; junction bases outside the gene matches: 4. This chain's CDR3 is CASTQDRGEQYF. The DNA of the CDR3 is TGTGCCAGCACCCAGGACAGGGGCGAGCAGTACTTC.

This chain uses TRBV6-6 with TRBJ2-7; D not certain. V lost 7 bases, J lost 2 bases, and 12 bases lay in between. The length of the CDR3 is 13 residues. CDR1 MNHNY and CDR2 SVGAGI come from the germline V gene (reference sequence). CDR3 residues: CASTPDGAYEQYF. DNA for the CDR3: TGTGCCAGCACCCCCGACGGAGCCTACGAGCAGTACTTC.

V and J are TRBV19 and TRBJ2-7, with 10 bases identical to TRBD2. The V and J ends lost 4 bases and 5 bases, in that order; junction bases with no gene match: 5. CDR1 is LNHDA and CDR2 is SQIVND in the germline V gene (reference sequence). The CDR3 runs 14 residues. Here the CDR3 reads CASSTLAGENEQYF. CDR3 DNA: TGTGCCAGTAGTACTCTAGCGGGAGAGAACGAGCAGTACTTC.

V is TRBV25-1 and J is TRBJ1-3; D not resolved. Trimming took 5 bases from V and 1 from J, leaving 12 bases between them. The CDR3 has 15 residues. Germline CDR1 and CDR2: MGHDK and SYGVNS. CDR3: CASSPPPSSGNTIYF. The CDR3 region has the DNA TGTGCCAGCAGTCCCCCTCCCTCTTCTGGAAACACCATATATTTT.

V usage is TRBV6-5 and J usage is TRBJ2-5; D not resolved. This CDR3 has 13 residues. Germline values: CDR1 MNHEY, CDR2 SVGAGI. Trimming removed 6 bases from V and 1 base from J, with 9 bases in between. The CDR3 region is CASSILGQETQYF. The DNA of the CDR3 is TGTGCCAGCAGCATCCTAGGCCAAGAGACCCAGTACTTC.

The chain employs TRBV6-5 and TRBJ2-1; 8 nucleotides match TRBD2. The CDR3 consists of 14 residues. Trimming took 5 bases from V and 6 from J; bases not matched to a gene: 6. Germline values: CDR1 MNHEY, CDR2 SVGAGI. CDR3 sequence reads: CASSNPGGRNEQFF. The CDR3 DNA reads as TGTGCCAGCAGTAATCCGGGAGGGCGCAATGAGCAGTTCTTC.

The V gene is TRBV28, the J gene TRBJ1-4; TRBD1 is a possible D gene (5 bases). V lost 9 bases, J lost 7 bases, and 24 bases lay in between. The CDR3 sequence is 16 residues long. Germline CDR1 is MDHEN and CDR2 is SYDVKM. This chain's CDR3 is CASPSREEVTGEKLFF. The CDR3 DNA is TGTGCCAGTCCGTCCAGGGAAGAGGTTACGGGTGAAAAACTGTTTTTT.

This chain links TRBV7-2 with TRBJ2-7, with D possibly TRBD2 on 6 matching bases. With 7 bases removed from V and 7 bases from J, the gap between germline ends came to 20 bases. The CDR3 is made up of 14 amino acids. Germline values: CDR1 SGHTA, CDR2 FQGNSA. The CDR3: CASTEDSGFGEQYF. The DNA of the CDR3 is TGTGCCAGCACCGAAGATAGCGGTTTCGGAGAGCAGTACTTC.

The chain links TRBV5-4 to TRBJ2-1; 11 positions match TRBD2. Germline assignment: CDR1 SGHNT and CDR2 YYREEE (reference sequence). CDR3 size: 16 residues. Trimming at V came to 4 bases and at J to 5 bases, leaving 8 bases not matched to a gene. CDR3 region: CASSLEPSGRHNEQFF. CDR3 coding DNA: TGTGCCAGCAGCCTAGAGCCTAGCGGGAGGCACAATGAGCAGTTCTTC.

The chain uses TRBV29-1 and TRBJ1-4; 8 bases are shared with TRBD1. The J segment lost 0 bases and the V segment lost 6 bases, leaving 0 bases of the junction unmatched. The CDR3 extends over 13 amino acids. CDR1 is SQVTM, CDR2 ANQGSEA, per germline. The CDR3 sequence is CSVTGATNEKLFF. The DNA for the CDR3 is TGCAGCGTGACAGGGGCAACTAATGAAAAACTGTTTTTT.

Details on this clone: Relative to the germline gene, one junction end is altered; a read error may explain this. The V gene is TRBV2, the J gene TRBJ2-1, with a weak D call TRBD2 (6 bases). This CDR3 spans 14 amino acids. Per germline, CDR1 SNHLY and CDR2 FYNNEI. CDR3: CASKRVSSYNEQLF. The CDR3 DNA reads TGTGCCAGCAAGCGGGTTAGCTCCTACAATGAGCAGCTCTTC.

This chain uses TRBV6-5 with TRBJ2-5, with 9 bases aligning to TRBD2. Looked up from germline, CDR1 is MNHEY and CDR2 is SVGAGI. The CDR3 consists of 14 residues. J was trimmed by 6 bases and V by 7 bases; bases with no gene match: 9. CDR3 protein: CASNAAGGWKTQYF. CDR3 sequence (DNA): TGTGCCAGCAACGCCGCGGGGGGGTGGAAGACCCAGTACTTC.

This clone has a single count. The CDR3 nucleotides are TGTGCCAGCAAAGACAGGGTCGGGAGCAATCAGCCCCAGCATTTT. This sequence encodes CASKDRVGSNQPQHF. The chain links TRBV28 to TRBJ1-5; 7 nucleotides line up with TRBD1. With 7 bases clipped from V and 1 base from J, the junction kept 7 bases outside the gene matches. The CDR3 has 15 residues. Germline V gene sequence: CDR1 MDHEN, CDR2 SYDVKM.

The chain links TRBV19 to TRBJ1-1, with D tentatively TRBD1 (6 bases). V lost 5 bases, J lost 3 bases, and 19 bases lay in between. The CDR3 consists of 16 residues. The germline V gene encodes CDR1 LNHDA and CDR2 SQIVND (reference sequence). CDR3 residues: CASSASRDILYTEAFF. DNA of the CDR3: TGTGCCAGTAGTGCTTCCCGGGACATACTATACACTGAAGCTTTCTTT.

The chain has TRBV9 and TRBJ2-3, with D perhaps TRBD1 (6 bases). The CDR3 runs 15 residues. Germline V gene data show CDR1 as SGDLS and CDR2 as YYNGEE. The V end was cut by 0 bases, the J end by 4 bases, with 12 bases between. CDR3 in DNA: TGTGCCAGCAGCGTAGAAACAGGGTGGTCAGATACGCAGTATTTT. This encodes CASSVETGWSDTQYF.

This chain uses TRBV6-1 with TRBJ1-5; no firm D call. V was cut by 4 bases and J by 5 bases, with 9 bases left in between. The CDR3 sequence is 13 residues long. Germline-derived CDR1 and CDR2 are MNHNS and SASEGT. CDR3 coding DNA: TGTGCCAGCAGTGGCTGGGAGGATCAGCCCCAGCATTTT. Encoded protein: CASSGWEDQPQHF.

The chain carries TRBV5-1 and TRBJ1-2; TRBD1 agrees at 9 bases. J was trimmed by 8 bases and V by 4 bases; bases with no gene match: 6. The CDR3 consists of 13 residues. CDR1 and CDR2 from the germline V gene are SGHRS and YFSETQ. The CDR3 sequence: CASSNRDRDGYTF. DNA of the CDR3: TGCGCCAGCAGCAACCGGGACAGGGACGGCTACACCTTC.

The V call is TRBV10-3, the J call TRBJ2-1; 12 nucleotides align to TRBD2. The germline CDR1 and CDR2 sequences are ENHRY and SYGVKD. The V gene end was trimmed by 3 bases and the J gene end by 9 bases; junction bases not matched to a gene: 12. The CDR3 extends over 17 amino acids. CDR3 bases: TGTGCCATCAGTGAACCTCCTAGCGGGAGGGATGCGGGTGAGCAGTTCTTC. This sequence encodes CAISEPPSGRDAGEQFF.

The chain is built from TRBV18 and TRBJ1-4, with D possibly being TRBD1 (6 bases). V was clipped by 2 bases and J by 3 bases, with 13 bases between them. Germline CDR1 reads KGHSH; CDR2 reads LQKENI. CDR3 length: 16 residues. CDR3 protein: CASSPITGSSNEKLFF. The CDR3 DNA follows: TGTGCCAGCTCACCAATAACAGGGAGCTCTAATGAAAAACTGTTTTTT.

This chain joins TRBV7-2 and TRBJ2-2, with a tentative D call TRBD2 (5 bases). Trimming removed 0 bases at V and 4 bases at J, with 9 bases between. CDR3 size: 15 residues. The V gene's germline CDR1 is SGHTA and CDR2 FQGNSA. The CDR3 DNA is TGTGCCAGCAGCTTAGCGTTCGGGGTCACCGGGGAGCTGTTTTTT. Translated, it gives CASSLAFGVTGELFF.

The V call is TRBV7-9, the J call TRBJ2-1; 7 bases match TRBD2. Germline-derived CDR1 and CDR2 are SEHNR and FQNEAQ (reference sequence). After removal of 2 bases from V and 2 bases from J, the junction contained 9 bases not matched to a gene. CDR3 size: 17 residues. For the CDR3, the DNA is TGTGCCAGCAGCTTACGGGCTCTAGCGGACACCTACAATGAGCAGTTCTTC. Residues: CASSLRALADTYNEQFF.

This clone appeared a few times. The chain recombines TRBV5-1 with TRBJ1-1, with TRBD1 matching over 7 bases. Trimming removed 4 bases from V and 4 bases from J; junction bases left unmatched: 10. Germline CDR1 reads SGHRS; CDR2 reads YFSETQ. This CDR3 region has 15 residues. The CDR3 DNA is TGCGCCAGCAGCCCTAAGGGACAGAAATCCACTGAAGCTTTCTTT. Translated, it gives CASSPKGQKSTEAFF.

The sample holds a few counts of this clone. In the same sample, other DNA sequences code for this CDR3. The rearrangement links TRBV28 to TRBJ1-2; 9 bases line up with TRBD1. The germline gives CDR1 MDHEN, CDR2 SYDVKM. V lost 5 bases and J lost 6; bases outside the gene matches: 4. This CDR3 is built from 13 residues. CDR3 coding DNA: TGTGCCAGCAGTCTCGGGACAGGGAATGGCTACACCTTC. It is translated as CASSLGTGNGYTF.

The V gene is TRBV6-4, the J gene TRBJ2-1; D unclear. The germline V and J ends were trimmed by 7 bases and 0 bases, with 13 bases remaining between them. Germline assignment: CDR1 MRHNA and CDR2 SNTAGT. This CDR3 contains 15 residues. The CDR3 loop reads CASTPTPNSYNEQFF. The DNA of the CDR3 is TGTGCCAGCACCCCGACACCTAACTCCTACAATGAGCAGTTCTTC.

This clone was seen just once. J is TRBJ2-1 and V is TRBV6-6; D is unresolved. There are 14 residues in the CDR3. Trimming cost V 2 bases and J 7 bases, with 12 bases left between them. CDR1 and CDR2 (germline): MNHNY, SVGAGI (reference sequence). The CDR3 reads CASSYDPQVNEQFF. The CDR3, as DNA: TGTGCCAGCAGTTACGATCCCCAGGTAAATGAGCAGTTCTTC.